This TCR beta chain was documented in a study of T cells in Graves' hyperthyroidism and ophthalmopathy. Amplification yielded TCR beta CDR3 regions, with RNA transcripts as the source. Carried out on the TCR CDR3, a first-round RT-PCR used the HTBI primer set. TCRdb fed the multiplex PCR reads into MiXCR, producing one record per CDR3 protein. The sample has roughly 290,000 distinct CDR3 sequences, about 18% seen once. CDR1 and CDR2 (germline): MNHNS, SASEGT. Trimming removed 5 bases from V and 4 bases from J; junction bases left unmatched: 9. The CDR3 spans 17 residues. In its sample, this clonotype was seen many times.

The chain employs TRBV6-1 and TRBJ2-7, with 15 bases aligning to TRBD2. This receptor was taken from a woman aged 60-75 years with Graves' ophthalmopathy. The specimen was blood. The CDR3 here is CASSRTSGGAVGYEQYF. The CDR3 region has the DNA TGTGCCAGCAGTAGGACTAGCGGGGGGGCCGTAGGTTACGAGCAGTACTTC.